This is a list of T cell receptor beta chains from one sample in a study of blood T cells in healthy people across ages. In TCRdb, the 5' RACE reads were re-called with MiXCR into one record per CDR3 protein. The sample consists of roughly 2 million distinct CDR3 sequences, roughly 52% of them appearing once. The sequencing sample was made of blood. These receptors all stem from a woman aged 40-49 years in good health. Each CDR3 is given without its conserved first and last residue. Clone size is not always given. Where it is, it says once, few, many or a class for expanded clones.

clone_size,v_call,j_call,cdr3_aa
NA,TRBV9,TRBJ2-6,ASNVLT
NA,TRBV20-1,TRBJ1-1,SASIVGGNTEAF
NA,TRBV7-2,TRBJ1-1,ASSSLMVSEAF
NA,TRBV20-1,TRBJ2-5,SARLSVSWYQETQY
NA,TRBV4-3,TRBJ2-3,ASSQVAAISTDTQY
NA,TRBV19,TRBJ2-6,ASSIVRTGRRANVLT
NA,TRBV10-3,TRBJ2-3,AISETSGGYTQY
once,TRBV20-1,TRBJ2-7,SASVQRGRNEQY
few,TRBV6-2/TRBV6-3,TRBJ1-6,ASTASSYNSPLH
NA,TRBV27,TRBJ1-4,ASSRPGPNEKLF
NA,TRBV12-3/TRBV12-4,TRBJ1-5,ASTLQEGWSNQPQH
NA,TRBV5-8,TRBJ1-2,ASSGRQNDYGYT
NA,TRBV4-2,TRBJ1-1,VSSQETVGVNTEAF
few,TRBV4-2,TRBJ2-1,ATATEHDEQF
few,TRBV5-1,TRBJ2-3,ASSLGPGAADTQY
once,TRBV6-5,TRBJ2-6,ASSWVANSGANVLT
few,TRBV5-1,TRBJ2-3,ASSLDGNTVTDTQY
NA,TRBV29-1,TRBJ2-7,SVELARGNEQY
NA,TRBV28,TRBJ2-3,ASSLVKAARDTFTDTQY
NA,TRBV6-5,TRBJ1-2,ASSYGTGGPYGYT
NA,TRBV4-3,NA,ASSQTSGGVQTQY
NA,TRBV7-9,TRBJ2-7,ASSLGLSDERY
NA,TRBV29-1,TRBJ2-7,SVEDRGAYEQY
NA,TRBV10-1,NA,ASSEDGNPYEQY
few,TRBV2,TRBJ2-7,ASGETKPYEQY
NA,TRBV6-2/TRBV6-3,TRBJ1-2,ASSPTVTYGYT
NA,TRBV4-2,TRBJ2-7,ASSRDRDVTYEQY
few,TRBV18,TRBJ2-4,ASSQGLEDIQY
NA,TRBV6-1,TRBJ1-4,ASRRLLNEKLF
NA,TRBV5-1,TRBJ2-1,ASSSTGLTEQF
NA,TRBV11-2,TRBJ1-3,ASSFLPGNSGNTIY
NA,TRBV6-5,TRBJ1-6,ASSYGRGQESPLH
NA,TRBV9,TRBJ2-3,ASSVGQGQADTQY
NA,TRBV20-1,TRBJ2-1,SARDIGQGYNEQF
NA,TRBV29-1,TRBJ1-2,SVEVAIRGAGYT
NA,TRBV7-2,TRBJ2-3,ASTLPSTDTQY
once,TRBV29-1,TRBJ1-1,SVPWTGETEAF
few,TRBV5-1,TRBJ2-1,ASRTLGSPNVSSYNEQF
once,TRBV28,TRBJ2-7,ASSFRGPISEQY
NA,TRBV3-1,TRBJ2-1,ASSQRTGGKNEQF
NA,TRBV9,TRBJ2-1,ASSAYTSGNEQF
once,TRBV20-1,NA,SASVGRAEQY
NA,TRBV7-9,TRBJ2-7,ASSSERRYEQY
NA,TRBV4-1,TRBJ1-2,ASSQDPGTGGYT
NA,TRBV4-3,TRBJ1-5,ASSPTRRDNQPQH
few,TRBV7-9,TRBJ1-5,ASRASGDQPQH
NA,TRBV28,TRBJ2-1,ASTLGGAGNNEQF
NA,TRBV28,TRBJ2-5,ASSFPGILETQY
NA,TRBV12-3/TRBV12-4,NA,ASSLRRGSDEQY
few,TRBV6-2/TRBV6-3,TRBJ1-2,ASRLGYGYT
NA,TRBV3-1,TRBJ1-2,ASSQDLVLKHSTGGYT
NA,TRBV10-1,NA,ASSEGSGGLRETQY
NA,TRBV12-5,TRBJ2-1,ASGLAPGYEQF
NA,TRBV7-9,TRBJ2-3,ASSFFLAGKPDTQY
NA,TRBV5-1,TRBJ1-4,ASSATGGDEKLF
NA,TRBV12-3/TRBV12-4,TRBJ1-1,ASSTYRDRGSEAF
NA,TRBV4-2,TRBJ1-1,ASSRGQGETEAF
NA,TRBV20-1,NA,SAPSLTITTTYEQY
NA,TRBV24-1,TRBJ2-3,ATSDPWYTQY